Listed here are 32 T cell receptor beta chains from one sample, sequenced in a study of follicular helper T cells after annual influenza vaccination. Measured with immunoSEQ multiplex PCR; TCRdb has only the in-frame clones, and not every one. The sample holds 27,000 or so clones, approximately 78% seen once. Indicated time point: 2014-2015 season, pre-vaccination. Specimen: CXCR5+ CD38- circulating T follicular helper cells from blood, collected on the day of influenza vaccination. Stated subset: circulating Tfh, non-naive CD4+CXCR5+PD-1+ (ICOS+CD38+ or ICOS-CD38-). These receptors were taken from an adult who received the influenza vaccine.

The chain recombines TRBV7-8 with TRBJ2-7; 7 nucleotides align to TRBD2. Germline V lookup: CDR1 SGHVS, CDR2 FQNEAQ. This CDR3 region has 14 residues. Germline trimming cut 6 bases from V and 5 bases from J; bases unmatched to any gene: 10. The CDR3 loop reads CASRPGTAGDEQYF. CDR3 in DNA: TGTGCCAGCAGACCCGGGACGGCGGGGGACGAGCAGTACTTC.

The V gene is TRBV28, the J gene TRBJ2-7; maybe TRBD2 (5 bases). From germline, CDR1 is MDHEN and CDR2 SYDVKM. The V gene lost 4 bases and the J gene lost 6 bases, with 16 bases spanning the gap. The CDR3 consists of 14 residues. Written as DNA, the CDR3 is TGTGCCAGCAGTTACAAGCGTGGAGGAGCCGAGCAGTACTTC. This codes for CASSYKRGGAEQYF. The full variable domain, completed using reference TRBV28 and TRBJ2-7, is DVKVTQSSRYLVKRTGEKVFLECVQDMDHENMFWYRQDPGLGLRLIYFSYDVKMKEKGDIPEGYSVSREKKERFSLILESASTNQTSMYLCASSYKRGGAEQYFGPGTRLTVT.

The chain links TRBV7-8 to TRBJ2-5; D remains ambiguous. The germline V and J ends were trimmed by 5 bases and 7 bases, with 14 bases remaining between them. Germline CDR1 reads SGHVS; CDR2 reads FQNEAQ. The CDR3 covers 13 residues. In DNA form, the CDR3 reads TGTGCCAGCAGCCCGCTAGACCCGGGGACCCAGTACTTC. Translating it yields CASSPLDPGTQYF.

The gene calls are TRBV30 and TRBJ1-5, with 7 bases that match TRBD1. The CDR3 runs to 13 residues. Germline CDR1 GTSNPN, CDR2 SVGIG (reference sequence). V lost 5 bases, J lost 5 bases, and 6 bases stayed unmatched. The CDR3 DNA sequence: TGTGCCTGGGGTCACAGGGGTGATCAGCCCCAGCATTTT. As protein: CAWGHRGDQPQHF.

The chain combines TRBV27 with TRBJ2-6; a possible D gene is TRBD1 (5 bases). Germline CDR1 reads MNHEY; CDR2 reads SMNVEV (reference sequence). This CDR3 is 18 amino acids long. Between the trimmed V and J ends, which lost 3 bases and 0 bases, there was a span of 15 bases. CDR3 region: CASSFFVQGHSGANVLTF. The CDR3 DNA sequence: TGTGCCAGCAGTTTCTTCGTCCAGGGCCACTCTGGGGCCAACGTCCTGACTTTC.

CDR3 sequence (DNA): TGTGCCTGGAGTGGGACAGCCCTCACAGATACGCAGTATTTT. This sequence encodes CAWSGTALTDTQYF. The rearrangement links TRBV30 to TRBJ2-3, with D tentatively TRBD1 (6 bases). V lost 1 base and J 2 bases, leaving 10 bases between the germline ends. The CDR3 spans 14 residues. Germline values: CDR1 GTSNPN, CDR2 SVGIG (reference sequence).

A word on this clone: This specimen includes other DNA sequences encoding the same CDR3. The rearrangement joins TRBV14 to TRBJ2-7; TRBD1 matches 7 bases. Losses at the gene ends were 3 bases for V and 8 bases for J; bases not matched to a gene: 4. The length of the CDR3 is 12 residues. Germline values: CDR1 SGHDN, CDR2 FVKESK. CDR3 sequence reads: CASSQAGGKQYF. As DNA, the CDR3 is TGTGCCAGCAGCCAGGCAGGGGGTAAGCAGTACTTC.

The V gene is TRBV7-2, the J gene TRBJ2-3; possible D gene TRBD1, 5 bases. Per the germline V gene, CDR1 is SGHTA and CDR2 is FQGNSA. V shed 6 bases and J shed 2 bases, with 9 bases lying between them. This CDR3 comprises 13 residues. The CDR3 loop reads CASRGQATDTQYF. CDR3 nucleotide sequence: TGTGCCAGCAGGGGGCAGGCCACAGATACGCAGTATTTT.

The chain employs TRBV18 and TRBJ1-1; D gene unclear. CDR1 KGHSH and CDR2 LQKENI come from the germline V gene. The CDR3 length is 13 residues. Trimming took off 3 bases at V and 7 bases at J, with 12 bases between the two ends. This CDR3 reads CASSPGNRFEAFF. The DNA for the CDR3 is TGTGCCAGCTCACCGGGCAACCGGTTTGAAGCTTTCTTT.

V is TRBV27 and J is TRBJ1-2; 10 bases are a match to TRBD1. The trim removed 4 bases at V and 6 bases at J, leaving 8 bases unmatched. The germline V gene has CDR1 MNHEY and CDR2 SMNVEV (reference sequence). The CDR3 is 15 amino acids. This CDR3 is CASSSDRGHINGYTF. CDR3 bases: TGTGCCAGCAGTTCAGACAGGGGGCATATCAATGGCTACACCTTC.

This clone was picked up a small number of times. This CDR3 reads CASSPGTGTYGKLFF. CDR3 sequence (DNA): TGTGCCAGCAGCCCTGGGACGGGGACTTATGGAAAACTGTTTTTT. V and J are TRBV7-9 and TRBJ1-4; the D gene is possibly TRBD1 (5 bases). The V gene lost 5 bases and the J gene lost 10 bases, with 20 bases spanning the gap. The germline V gene has CDR1 SEHNR and CDR2 FQNEAQ (reference sequence). The CDR3 covers 15 residues.

The chain is built from TRBV11-2 and TRBJ1-1; tentative D call: TRBD1 (5 bases). The CDR3 loop spans 12 amino acids. Between the trimmed V and J ends, which lost 5 bases and 4 bases, there was a span of 8 bases. Germline V gene lookup returns CDR1 SGHAT and CDR2 FQNNGV. The CDR3 here is CASSRGSTEAFF. The CDR3 nucleotides read TGTGCCAGCAGCCGGGGGAGCACTGAAGCTTTCTTT.

The V and J genes are TRBV27 and TRBJ2-7; unclear D gene. The CDR3 is made up of 15 amino acids. Germline V gene data show CDR1 as MNHEY and CDR2 as SMNVEV (reference sequence). Trimming stripped 3 bases from V and 0 bases from J, with 12 bases between. The CDR3 sequence is CASSFSFSSSYEQYF. CDR3 bases: TGTGCCAGCAGTTTTAGTTTCTCGAGCTCCTACGAGCAGTACTTC.

This chain uses TRBV30 with TRBJ2-5, with TRBD1 matching over 7 bases. V dropped 4 bases and J dropped 2; count of bases not matched to a gene: 7. The length of the CDR3 is 14 residues. Looked up from germline, CDR1 is GTSNPN and CDR2 is SVGIG (reference sequence). The CDR3 reads CAWTRDSHQETQYF. CDR3 DNA sequence: TGTGCCTGGACCCGGGACAGTCATCAAGAGACCCAGTACTTC.

This chain uses TRBV18 with TRBJ1-3, with D perhaps TRBD1 (5 bases). Germline CDR1 reads KGHSH; CDR2 reads LQKENI. The CDR3 totals 15 residues. Trimming removed 3 bases at V and 3 bases at J, with 12 bases between. CDR3 sequence: CASSPRQGHGNTIYF. The CDR3 DNA is TGTGCCAGCTCACCTAGGCAGGGCCATGGAAACACCATATATTTT.

The gene calls are TRBV29-1 and TRBJ2-3; possibly TRBD1 for D (5 bases). Germline lookup yields CDR1 SQVTM and CDR2 ANQGSEA. Trimming took 4 bases from V and 5 from J, leaving 16 bases between them. The CDR3 contains 14 residues. The chain's CDR3 is CSVVEGAVGDTQYF. The CDR3 DNA is TGCAGCGTTGTGGAAGGGGCGGTAGGAGATACGCAGTATTTT.

The chain joins TRBV11-1 to TRBJ2-3; 8 bases are a match to TRBD1. The CDR3 consists of 16 residues. Looked up from germline, CDR1 is SGHAT and CDR2 is FQDESV (reference sequence). Trimming at V came to 2 bases and at J to 3 bases, leaving 7 bases not matched to a gene. CDR3 protein: CASSLRTGKDTDTQYF. CDR3 DNA sequence: TGTGCCAGCAGCTTAAGGACAGGGAAGGATACAGATACGCAGTATTTT.

The chain links TRBV29-1 to TRBJ2-7; the D gene is possibly TRBD2 (6 bases). The CDR3 sequence is 14 residues long. V lost 4 bases and J 5 bases, leaving 18 bases between the germline ends. Germline V lookup: CDR1 SQVTM, CDR2 ANQGSEA. Written as DNA, the CDR3 is TGCAGCGTTGTCCTAGGGGCGGGGTTCGACGAGCAGTACTTC. Amino acids: CSVVLGAGFDEQYF.

The genes are TRBV27 and TRBJ2-5, with 9 bases aligning to TRBD2. Losses at the gene ends were 6 bases for V and 2 bases for J; bases not matched to a gene: 7. Germline loops: CDR1 MNHEY, CDR2 SMNVEV (reference sequence). The CDR3 sequence is 15 residues long. In DNA, the CDR3 is TGTGCCAGCAGGACACTAGCGGGCTTGCAAGAGACCCAGTACTTC. The encoded protein is CASRTLAGLQETQYF.

This chain connects TRBV29-1 to TRBJ1-2; D call uncertain. The germline V gene has CDR1 SQVTM and CDR2 ANQGSEA. The CDR3 spans 12 residues. Trimming took off 7 bases at V and 3 bases at J, with 12 bases between the two ends. The CDR3 loop reads CSAEGSYYGYTF. In DNA, the CDR3 is TGCAGCGCTGAGGGCAGTTACTATGGCTACACCTTC.

The chain has TRBV4-1 and TRBJ1-2; D is ambiguous. This CDR3 has 16 amino acids. Germline CDR1 and CDR2: MGHRA and YSYEKL. Trimming took off 1 base at V and 1 base at J, with 13 bases between the two ends. CDR3 amino acids: CASSQVNRLNNYGYTF. CDR3 coding DNA: TGCGCCAGCAGCCAAGTAAACCGACTAAATAACTATGGCTACACCTTC.

The rearrangement joins TRBV6-5 to TRBJ2-3, with no clear D. The germline V and J ends were trimmed by 3 bases and 3 bases, with 7 bases remaining between them. CDR3 length: 13 amino acids. Germline V gene lookup returns CDR1 MNHEY and CDR2 SVGAGI. CDR3 in amino acids: CASSYLITDTQYF. The DNA for the CDR3 is TGTGCCAGCAGTTATTTAATAACAGATACGCAGTATTTT.

The chain links TRBV19 to TRBJ2-3, with TRBD2 matching over 8 bases. V dropped 6 bases and J dropped 1; count of bases not matched to a gene: 9. Germline CDR1 is LNHDA and CDR2 is SQIVND (reference sequence). The CDR3 consists of 16 residues. The CDR3 loop reads CASRGLAGARTDTQYF. CDR3 sequence (DNA): TGTGCCAGTAGGGGGCTAGCGGGCGCCCGCACAGATACGCAGTATTTT.

In its sample, this clone was seen a few times. V and J are TRBV2 and TRBJ1-4; the D gene is possibly TRBD1 (5 bases). CDR1 SNHLY and CDR2 FYNNEI come from the germline V gene. The CDR3 has 14 amino acids. Trimming cost V 3 bases and J 7 bases, with 12 bases left between them. The DNA for the CDR3 is TGTGCCAGCAGTGATGAGCAGGGCGGTGAAAAACTGTTTTTT. It is translated as CASSDEQGGEKLFF. Supplemented by reference TRBV2 and TRBJ1-4, the full variable domain reads EPEVTQTPSHQVTQMGQEVILRCVPISNHLYFYWYRQILGQKVEFLVSFYNNEISEKSEIFDDQFSVERPDGSNFTLKIRSTKLEDSAMYFCASSDEQGGEKLFFGSGTQLSVL.

The chain is built from TRBV6-5 and TRBJ2-1; 10 bases are shared with TRBD2. CDR1 is MNHEY and CDR2 is SVGAGI in the germline V gene. The CDR3 covers 15 residues. J lost 8 bases, V lost 6 bases, and 10 bases had no gene match. The CDR3 sequence is CASRPAGGPFYEQFF. CDR3 in DNA: TGTGCCAGCAGGCCAGCGGGAGGGCCTTTCTATGAGCAGTTCTTC.

J is TRBJ1-4 and V is TRBV29-1; 7 bases align to TRBD1. Trimming took 7 bases from V and 5 from J; bases not matched to a gene: 10. The CDR3 has 14 residues. Germline-derived CDR1 and CDR2 are SQVTM and ANQGSEA. This CDR3 reads CSAGTDRSNEKLFF. In DNA form, the CDR3 reads TGCAGCGCGGGGACGGACAGGAGCAATGAAAAACTGTTTTTT.

The chain employs TRBV7-8 and TRBJ1-1, with D possibly TRBD1 on 6 matching bases. Between the trimmed V and J ends, which lost 6 bases and 5 bases, there was a span of 10 bases. The CDR3 is 12 residues long. Germline loops: CDR1 SGHVS, CDR2 FQNEAQ. For the CDR3, the DNA is TGTGCCAGCAGACTCACAGGGACTGAAGCTTTCTTT. Its translation: CASRLTGTEAFF.

With regard to this clone: The same CDR3 also results from other DNA sequences found in this sample. CDR3 protein: CASSGGLAGETQYF. The CDR3 coding sequence is TGTGCCAGCAGCGGGGGACTAGCGGGAGAGACCCAGTACTTC. The rearrangement joins TRBV9 to TRBJ2-5; 12 nucleotides agree with TRBD2. CDR1 SGDLS and CDR2 YYNGEE come from the germline V gene. The CDR3 is 14 residues long. V trimming: 3 bases; J trimming: 4 bases; junction bases outside the gene matches: 1.

V and J are TRBV19 and TRBJ1-5; perhaps TRBD1 as D (5 bases). Trimming removed 7 bases at V and 4 bases at J, with 11 bases between. Germline V gives CDR1 LNHDA, CDR2 SQIVND (reference sequence). This CDR3 is 13 amino acids long. The DNA of the CDR3 is TGTGCCAGTACCATGGAGGGGAATCAGCCCCAGCATTTT. Translated, it gives CASTMEGNQPQHF.

Turning to this clone: A read error may produce the germline difference seen at one junction end. The rearrangement joins TRBV7-7 to TRBJ2-7; D call uncertain. The CDR3 covers 12 residues. Germline assignment: CDR1 SSHAT and CDR2 FNYEAQ (reference sequence). CDR3 region: CASSPKSYEQYF. In nucleotides, the CDR3 is TGTGCTAGCAGCCCAAAATCCTACGAGCAGTACTTC.

The J gene is TRBJ2-3, the V gene TRBV9; 7 nucleotides line up with TRBD2. Germline assignment: CDR1 SGDLS and CDR2 YYNGEE. The V and J ends lost 4 bases and 6 bases, in that order; junction bases with no gene match: 14. The CDR3 runs 16 residues. The CDR3 is CASSPKRESPLDTQYF. CDR3 nucleotides: TGTGCCAGCAGCCCTAAGCGGGAAAGCCCCTTGGATACGCAGTATTTT.

The chain joins TRBV7-2 to TRBJ2-3, with 7 bases lining up with TRBD2. CDR3 size: 15 residues. The germline V gene has CDR1 SGHTA and CDR2 FQGNSA. V shed 2 bases and J 2 bases; nucleotides not matched to a gene: 4. As DNA, the CDR3 is TGTGCCAGCAGCTTAAGACTAGCTCTCACAGATACGCAGTATTTT. It yields the protein CASSLRLALTDTQYF.